This T cell receptor (beta chain) was captured in a study of glioma-infiltrating T cells. As concerns this clonotype: The antigen is not known.

TCR alpha and beta CDR3 regions were amplified from RNA using iRepertoire nested multiplex PCR. One-step reverse transcription and amplification started from approximately 100-400 ng of tissue mRNA or PBMC total RNA. MiXCR was run by TCRdb on the multiplex PCR reads, yielding one entry per CDR3 protein. The data contain approximately 190,000 distinct CDR3 sequences, about 32% of them singletons. Study-wide results and caveats: Only very few CDR3 sequences appeared in both tissue and blood. Gliomas, especially low-grade, showed above-expected tissue-blood divergence; non-neoplastic patients showed below.

The CDR3 covers 15 residues. The V gene's germline CDR1 is SEHNR and CDR2 FQNEAQ (reference sequence). The ends lost 4 bases at V and 4 bases at J; junction bases unmatched: 7. The chain has TRBV7-9 and TRBJ2-1, with 7 positions matching TRBD2. The clonotype was recovered from a human donor with low-grade glioma or glioblastoma, undergoing nonglioma brain surgery, or in good health (not recorded which). Material for sequencing was glioma tissue, nonneoplastic brain tissue, or PBMCs (not recorded which). The CDR3 DNA reads as TGTGCCAGCAGCTCGGTGGCTAGCGGATACAATGAGCAGTTCTTC. It yields the protein CASSSVASGYNEQFF.